This TCR beta chain was captured by sequencing in a study of monozygotic twins with inflammatory bowel disease. Staff drew an approximately 2.6 ml blood sample from each donor. Study results and caveats: Distinction of different T cell subtypes was not possible.

TCR libraries were prepared from around 3.5 ug total RNA each. UMIs were attached via template switching, each with a 6-nucleotide sample barcode. With the 5' RACE reads reprocessed, TCRdb shows one record per CDR3 protein and no DNA. The sample holds approximately 390,000 distinct CDR3 sequences. Germline V gene lookup returns CDR1 MDHEN and CDR2 SYDVKM. The CDR3 is 15 amino acids. On this clonotype itself: No antigen is known for it.

The receptor was derived from a human donor with ulcerative colitis or Crohn's disease, or a healthy co-twin of an affected twin (not recorded which). This sequence joins TRBV28 and TRBJ2-1; TCRdb lists TRBD1, though no DNA is available to test this call. Sequencing was carried out using blood. The CDR3 region is CASSPRRDRVHEQFF.